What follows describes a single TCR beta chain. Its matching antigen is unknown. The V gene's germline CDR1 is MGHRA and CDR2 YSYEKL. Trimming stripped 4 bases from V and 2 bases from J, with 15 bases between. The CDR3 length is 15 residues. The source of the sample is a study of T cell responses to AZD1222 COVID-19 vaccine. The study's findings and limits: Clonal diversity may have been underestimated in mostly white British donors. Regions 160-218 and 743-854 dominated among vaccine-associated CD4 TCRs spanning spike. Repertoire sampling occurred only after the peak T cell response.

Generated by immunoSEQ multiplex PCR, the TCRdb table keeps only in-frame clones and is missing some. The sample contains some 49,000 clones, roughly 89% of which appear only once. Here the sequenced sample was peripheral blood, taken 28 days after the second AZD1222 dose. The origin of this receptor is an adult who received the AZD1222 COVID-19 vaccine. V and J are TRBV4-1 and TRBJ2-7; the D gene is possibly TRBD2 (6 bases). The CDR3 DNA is TGCGCCAGCAGCCCTGGCGGAGGGACCCCCTACGAGCAGTACTTC. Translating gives CASSPGGGTPYEQYF.